The 15 T cell receptor beta chains below were found in one sample sequenced in a study of long-term antiretroviral therapy in people with HIV. Version v3.0 of the immunoSEQ assay ran at survey level. TCRdb keeps only in-frame clones here, not all; method: immunoSEQ multiplex PCR. The sample includes 23,000 or so clones, roughly 77% of them seen just once. The input for sequencing was unsorted PBMCs, taken 0.5 years after starting antiretroviral therapy. All receptors come from a woman in her forties with HIV.

The rearrangement uses TRBV30 and TRBJ1-1, with D perhaps TRBD1 (5 bases). The CDR3 covers 15 residues. Germline values: CDR1 GTSNPN, CDR2 SVGIG (reference sequence). Between the trimmed V and J ends, which lost 6 bases and 0 bases, there was a span of 17 bases. The CDR3 bases are TGTGCCTGCACGGGGACGCAGGTCTTGAACACTGAAGCTTTCTTT. It is translated as CACTGTQVLNTEAFF.

The V and J genes are TRBV11-2 and TRBJ2-1, with 7 bases matching TRBD2. V shed 6 bases, J shed 6 bases, and the junction held 11 bases outside the gene matches. Germline lookup yields CDR1 SGHAT and CDR2 FQNNGV. The CDR3 is 15 amino acids. This CDR3 reads CASSHTAGGTNEQFF. The CDR3 DNA reads TGTGCCAGCAGTCACACGGCCGGGGGGACCAATGAGCAGTTCTTC.

Comment on this clone: The same CDR3 is also encoded by other DNA sequences in this sample. This sequence joins TRBV30 and TRBJ1-6; D is undetermined. The V end lost 0 bases, the J end lost 0 bases, and 3 bases lay between the germline ends. The CDR3 runs to 14 residues. CDR1 and CDR2 (germline): GTSNPN, SVGIG (reference sequence). The CDR3 nucleotides are TGTGCCTGGAGTGTAGACTCCTATAATTCACCCCTCCACTTT. It codes for CAWSVDSYNSPLHF.

The chain has TRBV2 and TRBJ2-3; 8 positions agree with TRBD2. With 7 bases clipped from V and 6 bases from J, the junction kept 3 bases outside the gene matches. Germline CDR1 reads SNHLY; CDR2 reads FYNNEI. The CDR3 spans 12 residues. CDR3 in amino acids: CASNRLADTQYF. As DNA, the CDR3 is TGTGCCAGCAATCGACTAGCGGATACGCAGTATTTT.

The chain is built from TRBV30 and TRBJ1-5; D call uncertain. Germline CDR1 reads GTSNPN; CDR2 reads SVGIG (reference sequence). V gave up 0 bases and J gave up 7 bases, with 13 bases separating them. This CDR3 is built from 14 residues. This CDR3 reads CAWSVGGSGQPQHF. The DNA of the CDR3 is TGTGCCTGGAGTGTTGGAGGGTCGGGCCAGCCCCAGCATTTT.

The rearrangement joins TRBV18 to TRBJ2-5; D is undetermined. V was pared by 5 bases and J by 3 bases, with 10 bases between. This CDR3 spans 13 amino acids. From germline, CDR1 is KGHSH and CDR2 LQKENI. CDR3 coding DNA: TGTGCCAGCTCAGGAACGAGAGAAGAGACCCAGTACTTC. Residues: CASSGTREETQYF.

In its sample, this clone was seen a few times. The rearrangement links TRBV20-1 to TRBJ1-1; D may be TRBD1 (5 bases). V was clipped by 3 bases and J by 7 bases, with 9 bases between them. The CDR3 runs to 11 residues. Germline loops: CDR1 DFQATT, CDR2 SNEGSKA (reference sequence). This CDR3 is CSARGLIEAFF. The CDR3 coding sequence is TGCAGTGCTAGGGGACTCATTGAAGCTTTCTTT.

The chain carries TRBV4-3 and TRBJ1-3; perhaps TRBD1 as D (5 bases). V was clipped by 4 bases and J by 3 bases, with 13 bases between them. CDR3 length equals 15 residues. CDR1 and CDR2 (germline): LGHNA, YSLEER. As DNA, the CDR3 is TGCGCCAGCAGCCGCTTCCAGGGAGGTGGAAACACCATATATTTT. This sequence encodes CASSRFQGGGNTIYF.

In the case of this clone: Different DNA sequences within this sample yield the same CDR3. The rearrangement uses TRBV2 and TRBJ2-7; D may be TRBD1 (5 bases). Germline V gene data show CDR1 as SNHLY and CDR2 as FYNNEI. The CDR3 runs 11 residues. The V end was cut by 6 bases, the J end by 4 bases, with 7 bases between. CDR3 nucleotides: TGTGCCAGCAGCCAGGGTTACGAGCAGTACTTC. This translates into CASSQGYEQYF.

This clone was detected only a few times. The CDR3 sequence: CASSRQGYPEAFF. DNA of the CDR3: TGTGCCAGCAGCCGACAGGGTTACCCTGAAGCTTTCTTT. The rearrangement links TRBV14 to TRBJ1-1; 7 bases line up with TRBD1. CDR3 length equals 13 residues. Per the germline V gene, CDR1 is SGHDN and CDR2 is FVKESK. V shed 4 bases and J 6 bases; nucleotides not matched to a gene: 5.

This rearrangement joins TRBV29-1 to TRBJ2-1, with D perhaps assigned TRBD1 or TRBD2 (5 bases each). This CDR3 is built from 17 residues. The germline V and J ends were trimmed by 3 bases and 3 bases, with 21 bases remaining between them. Germline CDR1 and CDR2: SQVTM and ANQGSEA. In DNA, the CDR3 is TGCAGCGTTGAGGAAACCGGGACCACATATGTCTACAATGAGCAGTTCTTC. It translates to CSVEETGTTYVYNEQFF.

The V and J genes are TRBV9 and TRBJ1-5; TRBD1 matches 9 bases. The J segment lost 6 bases and the V segment lost 3 bases, leaving 7 bases of the junction unmatched. Germline V gene lookup returns CDR1 SGDLS and CDR2 YYNGEE. There are 15 residues in the CDR3. As DNA, the CDR3 is TGTGCCAGCAGCGCCGGACAGGGGATTGGTCAGCCCCAGCATTTT. This codes for CASSAGQGIGQPQHF.

This sequence joins TRBV5-1 and TRBJ1-1, with 9 bases matching TRBD1. The V gene's germline CDR1 is SGHRS and CDR2 YFSETQ. Trimming cost V 7 bases and J 6 bases; bases outside gene matches: 13. This CDR3 spans 15 amino acids. CDR3 amino acids: CASARAAQGASEAFF. DNA of the CDR3: TGCGCCAGCGCGAGAGCGGCACAGGGGGCTTCTGAAGCTTTCTTT.

This chain joins TRBV28 and TRBJ2-6, with D unclear. Germline lookup yields CDR1 MDHEN and CDR2 SYDVKM. The CDR3 runs 12 residues. The CDR3: CGSRSGANVLTF. DNA of the CDR3: TGTGGGTCTCGCTCTGGGGCCAACGTCCTGACTTTC.

There are a few counts of this clone. The rearrangement uses TRBV11-2 and TRBJ1-6, with D possibly TRBD1 on 6 matching bases. The CDR3 totals 15 residues. Trimming pared 5 bases from V and 8 bases from J, leaving 16 bases between. Germline values: CDR1 SGHAT, CDR2 FQNNGV. The CDR3 DNA follows: TGTGCCAGCAGCCGACACGCGTACAGGGATTCACCCCTCCACTTT. It specifies CASSRHAYRDSPLHF.